These 2 T cell receptor beta chains were sequenced from one sample in a study of Ad26.COV2.S vaccination and SARS-CoV-2 variants. Here immunoSEQ multiplex PCR was the method, and the copy in TCRdb shows in-frame clones only, minus some. The data hold roughly 400,000 clones, with 92% observed a single time. Sample treatment: some 19 received Ad26.COV2.S at low or high dose, single or two shots; about five received placebo; per-sample allocation not given. At day 63 after the first vaccine or placebo injection, samples were drawn. This specimen was peripheral blood, taken in a trial of Ad26.COV2.S vaccine versus placebo. Source of these receptors: a person aged 18 to 59 who received the Ad26.COV2.S COVID-19 vaccine or a placebo.

The chain joins TRBV7-9 to TRBJ2-1, with TRBD1 as a possible D gene (5 bases). There are 11 residues in the CDR3. Germline lookup yields CDR1 SEHNR and CDR2 FQNEAQ (reference sequence). V lost 6 bases to trimming and J lost 8 bases, with 8 bases between them. CDR3 coding DNA: TGTGCCAGCAGATCAGGGTATGAGCAGTTCTTC. Its translation: CASRSGYEQFF.

The chain employs TRBV5-4 and TRBJ2-1; TRBD2 aligns across 8 bases. The trim removed 2 bases at V and 9 bases at J, leaving 13 bases unmatched. In germline, CDR1 is SGHNT, CDR2 YYREEE (reference sequence). CDR3 size: 16 residues. CDR3 bases: TGTGCCAGCAGCTTCCCGCAGGGACTAGACGTCAGTGAGCAGTTCTTC. This sequence encodes CASSFPQGLDVSEQFF.